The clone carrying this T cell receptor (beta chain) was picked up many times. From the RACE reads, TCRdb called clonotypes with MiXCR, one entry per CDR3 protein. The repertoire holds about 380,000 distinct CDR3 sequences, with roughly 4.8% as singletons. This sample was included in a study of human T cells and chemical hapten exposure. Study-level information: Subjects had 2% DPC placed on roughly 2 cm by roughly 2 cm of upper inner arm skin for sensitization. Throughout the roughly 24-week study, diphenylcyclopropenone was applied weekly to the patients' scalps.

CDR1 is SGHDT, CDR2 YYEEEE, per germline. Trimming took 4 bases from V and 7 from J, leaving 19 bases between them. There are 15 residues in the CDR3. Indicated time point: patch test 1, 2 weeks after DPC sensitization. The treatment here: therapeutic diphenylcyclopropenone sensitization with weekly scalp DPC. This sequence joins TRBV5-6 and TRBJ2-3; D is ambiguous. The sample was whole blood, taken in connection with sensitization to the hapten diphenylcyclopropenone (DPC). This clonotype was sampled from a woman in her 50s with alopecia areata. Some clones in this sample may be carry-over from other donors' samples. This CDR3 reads CASSGAGPPTNTQYF. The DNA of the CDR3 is TGTGCCAGCAGCGGTGCCGGGCCACCAACAAATACGCAGTATTTT.